Each of the 26 T cell receptor beta chains below was sequenced from the same sample in a study of tumor-infiltrating lymphocytes in primary liver carcinoma. The template, roughly 0.45 ug total RNA, yielded TCR beta cDNA made with a constant-region primer. TCR beta libraries came from three nested multiplex PCR rounds using slightly modified ARM-PCR. TRBV1-TRBV30 forward and Cbeta reverse primers drove the first two roughly 10-cycle rounds. TCRdb ran MiXCR on the multiplex PCR reads and lists one entry per CDR3 protein. The sample includes 90,000 to 100,000 distinct CDR3 sequences, approximately 68% of them seen just once. Starting material for RNA and DNA co-extraction consisted of roughly 19-30 mg of unsorted bulk tissue. Sequenced: liver tumor tissue from sampling region 5. Documented subset: tumor region T5, tumor centre. These receptors all stem from a woman aged 55-75 years with primary liver carcinoma and hepatitis B virus infection.

A remark on this clonotype: Sequence at one end of the junction differs from germline and may be a read error. The V and J genes are TRBV6-5 and TRBJ1-2; D possibly corresponds to TRBD1 (5 bases). The CDR3 consists of 14 residues. The germline gives CDR1 MNHEY, CDR2 SVGAGI. The CDR3 loop reads CVSSETVGGYGYTF. Written as DNA, the CDR3 is TGTGTCAGCAGCGAGACCGTGGGGGGCTATGGCTACACCTTC.

Notes on this clonotype: In this CDR3 the conserved last residue, phenylalanine or tryptophan, is missing, so a read error is likely. This chain joins TRBV29-1 and TRBJ2-7; TRBD1 or TRBD2 may be the D gene (6 bases each). Germline V gives CDR1 SQVTM, CDR2 ANQGSEA. Trimming pared 8 bases from V and 3 bases from J, leaving 23 bases between. The CDR3 contains 15 residues. The CDR3 sequence is CSLRRTGASGYEQYL. The CDR3 bases are TGCAGCCTCCGACGGACGGGGGCTTCTGGCTACGAGCAGTACTTA.

In regard to this clonotype: This could be a read error, since a much larger clone is one nucleotide away. The V call is TRBV12-5, the J call TRBJ2-6; D remains ambiguous. In germline, CDR1 is LGHNT, CDR2 FRNRAP. The CDR3 extends over 13 amino acids. The CDR3 here is CASAASWANVLTF. As DNA, the CDR3 is TGTGCTAGTGCCGCCTCTTGGGCCAACGTCCTGACTTTC.

The chain employs TRBV7-9 and TRBJ2-2, with D tentatively TRBD1 or TRBD2 (5 bases each). Per the germline V gene, CDR1 is SEHNR and CDR2 is FQNEAQ (reference sequence). The V end lost 7 bases, the J end lost 0 bases, and 9 bases lay between the germline ends. CDR3 length: 14 amino acids. This chain's CDR3 is CASNLGPNTGELFF. Written as DNA, the CDR3 is TGTGCCAGCAACTTGGGACCGAACACCGGGGAGCTGTTTTTT.

Comment on this clonotype: The junction does not match germline at one end; this may be a read error. The CDR3 sequence is CSVGLAGVPDMQYF. The DNA of the CDR3 is TGCAGCGTTGGACTAGCGGGAGTCCCAGATATGCAGTATTTT. V gene TRBV29-1 combines with J gene TRBJ2-3; 12 bases map to TRBD2. Germline lookup yields CDR1 SQVTM and CDR2 ANQGSEA. The CDR3 is 14 amino acids.

This clonotype was observed a handful of times. V gene TRBV7-2 combines with J gene TRBJ1-2, with 10 bases that match TRBD1. Germline values: CDR1 SGHTA, CDR2 FQGNSA. The length of the CDR3 is 14 residues. Trimming removed 5 bases from V and 6 bases from J; junction bases left unmatched: 6. The CDR3, as DNA: TGTGCCAGCAGCCCGGGACAGGGGTGGAATGGCTACACCTTC. Translated, it gives CASSPGQGWNGYTF.

As to this clonotype: Lacking the conserved final phenylalanine or tryptophan, this CDR3 likely reflects a read error. Because the CDR3's place on the DNA is in doubt, the DNA is left out and the CDR3 is given as listed by TCRdb. The chain recombines TRBV11-1 with TRBJ2-7; the D call of TRBD2 is as the table states it, not checked on the DNA. The CDR3 comprises 17 residues, both ends counted. The V gene's germline CDR1 is SGHAT and CDR2 FQDESV (reference sequence). The CDR3 reads CASSETLGLAPTYEQYS.

About this clonotype: This CDR3 fails to terminate in the conserved phenylalanine or tryptophan, so it likely reflects a read error. The chain couples TRBV12-3 or TRBV12-4 to TRBJ1-1, with 11 bases aligning to TRBD1. This CDR3 spans 13 amino acids. The CDR3 coding sequence is TGTGCCAACAGTTTAGGACAGGGGGCGATGGCTTTCTCT. This translates into CANSLGQGAMAFS.

As concerns this clonotype: Germline and junction disagree at one end, which may indicate a read error. The genes are TRBV5-5 and TRBJ2-6; 9 nucleotides match TRBD1. The germline V gene has CDR1 SGHKS and CDR2 YYEKEE (reference sequence). The CDR3 length is 18 residues. The CDR3 loop reads CTSSFRRDRVFGANVLTF. CDR3 DNA: TGTACCAGCAGCTTCCGCCGGGACAGGGTGTTTGGGGCCAACGTCCTGACTTTC.

About this clonotype: No conserved phenylalanine or tryptophan is present at the end of the CDR3, so a read error is the likely explanation. The chain carries TRBV7-9 and TRBJ2-7; TRBD2 might be the D (6 bases). Germline CDR1 is SEHNR and CDR2 is FQNEAQ (reference sequence). The V and J ends lost 0 bases and 2 bases respectively, with 11 bases between them. The CDR3 is 15 amino acids. The CDR3 sequence: CASSLAPSGAYEQYL. The CDR3 DNA reads TGTGCCAGCAGCTTAGCGCCCTCGGGGGCCTACGAGCAGTACCTC.

The chain couples TRBV11-3 to TRBJ2-1; D may match TRBD1 or TRBD2 (5 bases each). With 10 bases removed from V and 3 bases from J, the gap between germline ends came to 13 bases. This CDR3 contains 13 residues. Germline V gene sequence: CDR1 SGHNT, CDR2 YENEEA. Written as DNA, the CDR3 is TGTGCCAACAGTGTTGGGGGCTACAATGAGCAGTTCTTC. Residues: CANSVGGYNEQFF. Looking up the rest from reference TRBV11-3 and TRBJ2-1 gives the full variable domain: EAGVVQSPRYKIIEKKQPVAFWCNPISGHNTLYWYLQNLGQGPELLIRYENEEAVDDSQLPKDRFSAERLKGVDSTLKIQPAELGDSAVYLCANSVGGYNEQFFGPGTRLTVL.

About this clonotype: This likely comes from a read error, as the CDR3 has no conserved phenylalanine or tryptophan at its end. V is TRBV5-1 and J is TRBJ1-6; D call uncertain. The CDR3 loop spans 16 amino acids. Germline CDR1 reads SGHRS; CDR2 reads YFSETQ. The V end was cut by 2 bases, the J end by 14 bases, with 23 bases between. The DNA of the CDR3 is TGCGCCAGCAGCTTTGGAGGAACTATCCAAGATAAGGCCCTCCACGTT. Its protein is CASSFGGTIQDKALHV.

This clonotype came up once. The CDR3 spells CASSQQGSDTRELFF. In DNA form, the CDR3 reads TGCGCCAGCAGTCAACAGGGATCGGATACCAGGGAGCTGTTTTTT. V and J are TRBV5-1 and TRBJ2-2, with D maybe TRBD1 (6 bases). The V gene's germline CDR1 is SGHRS and CDR2 YFSETQ. V lost 5 bases, J lost 9 bases, and 20 bases lay in between. This CDR3 is built from 15 residues. The variable domain in full, completed from reference TRBV5-1 and TRBJ2-2, reads KAGVTQTPRYLIKTRGQQVTLSCSPISGHRSVSWYQQTPGQGLQFLFEYFSETQRNKGNFPGRFSGRQFSNSRSEMNVSTLELGDSALYLCASSQQGSDTRELFFGEGSRLTVL.

This chain connects TRBV7-9 to TRBJ2-1, with 11 nucleotides matching TRBD2. Germline V gene lookup returns CDR1 SEHNR and CDR2 FQNEAQ (reference sequence). This CDR3 is 16 amino acids long. After removal of 4 bases from V and 9 bases from J, the junction contained 11 bases not matched to a gene. CDR3 DNA: TGTGCCAGCAGCTCTCCTCTAGCGGGAGGATGGGGTGAGCAGTTCTTC. Its translation: CASSSPLAGGWGEQFF.

There are many counts of this clonotype. The chain carries TRBV12-3 or TRBV12-4 and TRBJ2-1; 9 nucleotides match TRBD2. This CDR3 spans 15 amino acids. Trimming took 3 bases from V and 0 from J; bases not matched to a gene: 0. DNA of the CDR3: TGTGCCAGCAGTTTTAGCGGGAGCTCCTACAATGAGCAGTTCTTC. Translated, it gives CASSFSGSSYNEQFF.

Details on this clonotype: This sequence may be a read error, since a much larger clone differs from it by one base. The rearrangement links TRBV5-1 to TRBJ2-1; D is uncertain. Germline V lookup: CDR1 SGHRS, CDR2 YFSETQ. The CDR3 covers 14 residues. The CDR3 sequence is CASNLDSLNNEQFF. CDR3 coding DNA: TGCGCCAGCAACTTGGATTCCCTAAACAATGAGCAGTTCTTC. Variable domain in full (rest from reference TRBV5-1 and TRBJ2-1): KAGVTQTPRYLIKTRGQQVTLSCSPISGHRSVSWYQQTPGQGLQFLFEYFSETQRNKGNFPGRFSGRQFSNSRSEMNVSTLELGDSALYLCASNLDSLNNEQFFGPGTRLTVL.

As concerns this clonotype: Its ends do not fully match the called genes, so a read error is possible. V and J are TRBV28 and TRBJ2-5, with 15 bases matching TRBD2. CDR1 MDHEN and CDR2 SYDVKM come from the germline V gene. This CDR3 is 17 amino acids long. CDR3 DNA sequence: TGTGCCGGCAGTCCCCTGGGACTAGCGGGAGGTCGAGAGACCAAGTACTTC. Protein product: CAGSPLGLAGGRETKYF.

In this sample, this clonotype turned up a few times. The junction departs from germline at one end; a sequencing error may be responsible. This rearrangement joins TRBV11-2 to TRBJ2-3; D might be TRBD2 (6 bases). The CDR3 runs 14 residues. Germline CDR1 and CDR2: SGHAT and FQNNGV. CDR3: CVSSTGLPTDTQYF. Here the CDR3 DNA reads TGTGTCAGCAGTACCGGACTACCCACAGATACGCAGTATTTT.

A word on this clonotype: Since a much larger clone is just one base distant, this may be a read error. This chain uses TRBV30 with TRBJ2-7, with 7 nucleotides matching TRBD2. J gave up 12 bases and V 4 bases, and 9 bases lay outside the gene matches. CDR1 and CDR2 (germline): GTSNPN, SVGIG (reference sequence). This CDR3 is 11 amino acids long. CDR3 in amino acids: CAWTWEGTTYF. The CDR3 region has the DNA TGTGCCTGGACTTGGGAGGGGACGACGTACTTC.

Regarding this clonotype: This may be a read error: a much more frequent sequence differs by one nucleotide. In DNA, the CDR3 is TGTGCCATTGCGGGGGGGCTTGCAGATACGCAGTATTTT. It yields the protein CAIAGGLADTQYF. The chain couples TRBV10-3 to TRBJ2-3; TRBD2 agrees at 9 bases. This CDR3 is built from 13 residues. Germline CDR1 reads ENHRY; CDR2 reads SYGVKD. V lost 9 bases and J lost 4; bases outside the gene matches: 5.

Comments on this clonotype: Sequence at one end of the junction differs from germline and may be a read error. The chain couples TRBV29-1 to TRBJ2-3; tentatively, D is TRBD2 (5 bases). The CDR3 is 12 residues long. Germline values: CDR1 SQVTM, CDR2 ANQGSEA. The CDR3 region is CSATIVGDTQCF. The CDR3 DNA sequence: TGCAGCGCGACGATAGTGGGAGATACGCAGTGTTTT.

Note on this clonotype: Mismatch with germline at one junction end may stem from a read error. V gene TRBV10-3 combines with J gene TRBJ1-2; D is possibly TRBD1 (6 bases). The CDR3 runs 12 residues. The germline V gene encodes CDR1 ENHRY and CDR2 SYGVKD. CDR3 DNA sequence: TGTGCCATCAGTTGGACAGTTCATGGCTACACCTTT. Translation gives CAISWTVHGYTF.

As regards this clonotype: A junction boundary mismatches the germline segment, possibly from a read error. This chain links TRBV14 with TRBJ1-2; perhaps TRBD1 as D (6 bases). The CDR3 is 13 residues long. Germline V lookup: CDR1 SGHDN, CDR2 FVKESK. DNA for the CDR3: TGTGCAAGCAGGGACATAAACAGGGCGGGCTACACCTTC. As protein: CASRDINRAGYTF.

About this clonotype itself: This may come from a read error, since a much larger clone is one base off. The chain has TRBV28 and TRBJ2-7; TRBD2 matches 13 bases. Germline CDR1 MDHEN, CDR2 SYDVKM. The CDR3 consists of 17 residues. The CDR3 coding sequence is TGTGCCTGCAGAATTGCGGGGGGACTAGCGGGAAGATACGAGCAGTACTTC. This translates into CACRIAGGLAGRYEQYF.

With regard to this clonotype: One junction end disagrees with the germline gene, perhaps due to a read error. The J gene is TRBJ1-2, the V gene TRBV12-3 or TRBV12-4; 7 nucleotides agree with TRBD1. The CDR3 covers 14 residues. In DNA form, the CDR3 reads TGTGTCAGCAGTTCGATGACAGGGTTCCTTGGCTACACCTTC. It encodes CVSSSMTGFLGYTF.

A remark on this clonotype: One end of the junction is discordant with germline, which a read error may explain. The chain combines TRBV6-5 with TRBJ2-2; the D is unclear. CDR1 and CDR2 from the germline V gene are MNHEY and SVGAGI. This CDR3 spans 17 amino acids. Here the CDR3 reads CASSYERRFVDTGELFF. For the CDR3, the DNA is TGTGCCAGTAGTTACGAGAGGCGGTTTGTGGACACCGGGGAGCTGTTTTTT.